The 17 T cell receptor beta chains given below trace back to one sample, sequenced in a study of identical twins (dated by TCRdb to 2016 to 2017). To prepare the library, 5' RACE was applied. Sequencer: Illumina HiSeq 2000. TCRdb itself trimmed the public reads at Q25 with fastp, ran MiXCR and retained productive beta chains. Every CDR3 protein is listed once, alongside the most common genes and DNA of its rows. The sample table records some 200,000 distinct CDR3 sequences; around 8% of these occur just once. The top ten clonotypes cover 1.9% of the sample. This sample also appeared in a second study, on yellow fever vaccine responses in identical twins.

The sequencing sample was made of memory (CD45RO+) T cells sorted from blood. The cell subset or site tag for this specimen amounts to: CD45RO+ enriched T cells. The receptors shown here come from a woman in her late teens or twenties in good health.

There are a few counts of this clonotype. This chain joins TRBV3-1 and TRBJ1-5, with TRBD1 matching 8 bases. Germline V gene lookup returns CDR1 LGHDT and CDR2 YNNKEL (reference sequence). The CDR3 covers 15 residues. V shed 8 bases, J shed 0 bases, and the junction held 6 bases outside the gene matches. The CDR3 loop is CASGGDRNSNQPQHF. CDR3 nucleotide sequence: TGTGCCAGCGGGGGGGACAGGAATAGCAATCAGCCCCAGCATTTT.

There are a few counts of this clonotype. The rearrangement uses TRBV7-2 and TRBJ2-1; 12 bases map to TRBD2. Germline loops: CDR1 SGHTA, CDR2 FQGNSA. This CDR3 contains 16 residues. J lost 7 bases, V lost 0 bases, and 4 bases had no gene match. The CDR3 DNA reads as TGTGCCAGCAGCTTAGCGCCTAGCGGGAGGGGGAATGAGCAGTTCTTC. As protein: CASSLAPSGRGNEQFF.

V is TRBV7-8 and J is TRBJ2-7; D not resolved. CDR1 is SGHVS and CDR2 is FQNEAQ in the germline V gene. Trimming left V 1 base short and J 8 bases short, with 15 bases between. This CDR3 region has 14 residues. DNA of the CDR3: TGTGCCAGCAGCTTAGAGGTTAGGAGTTGGAAGCAGTACTTC. It codes for CASSLEVRSWKQYF.

This clonotype was detected a few times. In DNA, the CDR3 is TGCGCCAGCGCCGGGCCTAACTTTGACGAGCAGTACTTC. This gives the protein CASAGPNFDEQYF. The chain uses TRBV5-1 and TRBJ2-7; D uncertain. Germline V gives CDR1 SGHRS, CDR2 YFSETQ. Between the trimmed V and J ends, which lost 7 bases and 5 bases, there was a span of 16 bases. The CDR3 is made up of 13 amino acids.

This clonotype was counted between two and nine times. The rearrangement joins TRBV6-1 to TRBJ2-2; 7 bases are shared with TRBD1. CDR3 length: 16 residues. CDR1 and CDR2 from the germline V gene are MNHNS and SASEGT. The trim removed 5 bases at V and 4 bases at J, leaving 10 bases unmatched. The CDR3 DNA is TGTGCCAGCAGTCGTCCGACAGGGATGGGCACCGGGGAGCTGTTTTTT. Its translation is CASSRPTGMGTGELFF.

This clonotype occurred a few times. The chain employs TRBV5-8 and TRBJ2-7; TRBD1 might be the D (6 bases). From germline, CDR1 is SGHTS and CDR2 YDEGEE. The V end lost 4 bases, the J end lost 5 bases, and 16 bases lay between the germline ends. The CDR3 spans 14 residues. The CDR3 sequence is CASSPPGHVNEQYF. The CDR3 region has the DNA TGTGCCAGCAGCCCTCCGGGACACGTGAACGAGCAGTACTTC.

This clonotype has a count of ten or more. V usage is TRBV29-1 and J usage is TRBJ1-2, with 8 bases matching TRBD1. The germline V gene has CDR1 SQVTM and CDR2 ANQGSEA. This CDR3 is 14 amino acids long. V trimming: 4 bases; J trimming: 4 bases; junction bases outside the gene matches: 8. CDR3 in amino acids: CSVAPPRGLYGYTF. The DNA of the CDR3 is TGCAGCGTTGCTCCCCCCAGGGGGCTCTATGGCTACACCTTC.

This clonotype has more than one count but fewer than ten. This chain uses TRBV3-1 with TRBJ2-7; 9 nucleotides line up with TRBD1. This CDR3 region has 17 residues. Germline trimming cut 0 bases from V and 4 bases from J; bases unmatched to any gene: 10. Germline V lookup: CDR1 LGHDT, CDR2 YNNKEL (reference sequence). The CDR3 DNA reads TGTGCCAGCAGCCAAGATCTGACAGGGGGAGGCTATTACGAGCAGTACTTC. Its protein product is CASSQDLTGGGYYEQYF.

This chain connects TRBV18 to TRBJ2-2, with 10 nucleotides matching TRBD2. V lost 0 bases to trimming and J lost 2 bases; unmatched junction nucleotides: 3. The CDR3 consists of 17 residues. Germline loops: CDR1 KGHSH, CDR2 LQKENI. The CDR3, as DNA: TGTGCCAGCTCACCACCGGTAGCGGGGGGCAACACCGGGGAGCTGTTTTTT. This translates into CASSPPVAGGNTGELFF.

As regards this clonotype: A read error may explain this, as a much larger clone is one base away. V is TRBV7-2 and J is TRBJ2-2; 9 bases fit TRBD1. The CDR3 is made up of 15 amino acids. V trimming: 5 bases; J trimming: 0 bases; junction bases outside the gene matches: 1. Germline CDR1 and CDR2: SGHTA and FQGNSA. The chain's CDR3 is CASSRDRANTGELFF. CDR3 nucleotide sequence: TGTGCCAGCAGCCGGGACAGGGCGAACACCGGGGAGCTGTTTTTT.

This clonotype was counted ten times or more. The rearrangement joins TRBV11-2 to TRBJ2-7; D uncertain. The V and J ends lost 0 bases and 5 bases respectively, with 11 bases between them. In germline, CDR1 is SGHAT, CDR2 FQNNGV. The CDR3 is 14 amino acids. CDR3 DNA: TGTGCCAGCAGCTTAGATCCCAGGATGCACGAGCAGTACTTC. It encodes CASSLDPRMHEQYF. Complete variable domain (other parts from reference TRBV11-2 and TRBJ2-7): EAGVAQSPRYKIIEKRQSVAFWCNPISGHATLYWYQQILGQGPKLLIQFQNNGVVDDSQLPKDRFSAERLKGVDSTLKIQPAKLEDSAVYLCASSLDPRMHEQYFGPGTRLTVT.

The table lists this clonotype with many counts. The chain joins TRBV4-3 to TRBJ2-2; 8 nucleotides agree with TRBD1. V lost 3 bases and J lost 2; bases outside the gene matches: 8. Germline V gives CDR1 LGHNA, CDR2 YSLEER. This CDR3 has 17 residues. CDR3 nucleotides: TGCGCCAGCAGCCAGGAGACAGGGGCTGCTAACACCGGGGAGCTGTTTTTT. This codes for CASSQETGAANTGELFF.

V and J are TRBV12-3 or TRBV12-4 and TRBJ1-5; no reliable D call. CDR3 length: 13 amino acids. The V and J ends lost 0 bases and 7 bases respectively, with 7 bases between them. CDR3 sequence (DNA): TGTGCCAGCAGTTTAGCCCCGACACAGCCCCAGCATTTT. Translated, it gives CASSLAPTQPQHF.

Many counts were recorded for this clonotype. The V call is TRBV15, the J call TRBJ2-3; TRBD1 matches 9 bases. CDR3 length: 14 amino acids. V was pared by 8 bases and J by 4 bases, with 7 bases of the junction left unmatched. CDR1 is LNHNV and CDR2 is YYDKDF in the germline V gene (reference sequence). The chain's CDR3 is CATARDRAADTQYF. The CDR3 DNA follows: TGTGCCACCGCCCGGGACAGGGCGGCAGATACGCAGTATTTT.

The V and J genes are TRBV20-1 and TRBJ2-3; 9 bases fit TRBD2. This CDR3 has 16 residues. Trimming took 3 bases from V and 0 from J; bases not matched to a gene: 7. Germline-derived CDR1 and CDR2 are DFQATT and SNEGSKA (reference sequence). CDR3 sequence (DNA): TGCAGTGCTAGTCACATCACTAGCGGGAGCACAGATACGCAGTATTTT. Amino acid sequence: CSASHITSGSTDTQYF.

The rearrangement links TRBV2 to TRBJ2-1; D remains unclear. This CDR3 has 13 residues. The V and J ends lost 2 bases and 10 bases respectively, with 12 bases between them. The germline V gene has CDR1 SNHLY and CDR2 FYNNEI. The CDR3 nucleotides are TGTGCCAGCAGTGAAAGTAATGTAGCCGAGCAGTTCTTC. Protein: CASSESNVAEQFF.

This clonotype occurred a few times. The chain couples TRBV28 to TRBJ2-3; 14 bases align to TRBD2. This CDR3 is 16 amino acids long. Germline CDR1 is MDHEN and CDR2 is SYDVKM. V shed 6 bases and J 3 bases; nucleotides not matched to a gene: 5. The CDR3 DNA sequence: TGTGCCAGCAGCCAGGGACTAGCGGGAGAAACAGATACGCAGTATTTT. This gives the protein CASSQGLAGETDTQYF.